The 14 T cell receptor beta chains presented below share a single source sample, sequenced in a study of shared clonotypes between healthy human individuals. The protocol was immunoSEQ multiplex PCR, while the TCRdb copy is restricted to in-frame clones and leaves out a portion. The sample consists of a few million clones, 80% to 95% of them appearing once. Sequencing input: naive CD4+ T cells from PBMCs. Subset described: CD45RA+ positively selected. Receptors were obtained from a man aged 18 to 35 in good health. Some clones in this sample may be carry-over from other donors' samples.

This clone was picked up one time. The CDR3, as DNA: TGTGCCAGCAGCCCCGGGGGGACTCCTACGATTAACTATGGCTACACCTTC. This encodes CASSPGGTPTINYGYTF. The genes are TRBV28 and TRBJ1-2, with D possibly matching TRBD1 (5 bases). Germline CDR1 reads MDHEN; CDR2 reads SYDVKM. The CDR3 totals 17 residues. The germline V and J ends were trimmed by 6 bases and 1 base, with 21 bases remaining between them.

V and J are TRBV6-6 and TRBJ2-7; the D gene is possibly TRBD1 (6 bases). CDR3 length: 13 residues. Germline V CDR1 and CDR2: MNHNY, SVGAGI (reference sequence). V was shortened by 5 bases and J by 3 bases, with 11 bases between the two germline ends. The CDR3 DNA reads TGTGCCAGCAGTCGGACAGAGAACTACGAGCAGTACTTC. Encoded protein: CASSRTENYEQYF.

This chain joins TRBV7-8 and TRBJ1-1; no reliable D call. Per the germline V gene, CDR1 is SGHVS and CDR2 is FQNEAQ. V lost 3 bases, J lost 7 bases, and 12 bases lay in between. CDR3 length: 13 amino acids. The CDR3 coding sequence is TGTGCCAGCAGCTTCGGGCCTCGAGATGAAGCTTTCTTT. Protein sequence: CASSFGPRDEAFF.

This chain links TRBV28 with TRBJ2-3; D may be TRBD1 (6 bases). The V end lost 2 bases, the J end lost 0 bases, and 9 bases lay between the germline ends. Germline V gene lookup returns CDR1 MDHEN and CDR2 SYDVKM. CDR3 length: 15 residues. In DNA form, the CDR3 reads TGTGCCAGCAGTTTAAAAGGGGGTAGCACAGATACGCAGTATTTT. Residues: CASSLKGGSTDTQYF.

This chain connects TRBV6-4 to TRBJ1-2, with 8 bases aligning to TRBD1. The CDR3 covers 14 residues. Losses at the gene ends were 4 bases for V and 6 bases for J; bases not matched to a gene: 7. Germline V lookup: CDR1 MRHNA, CDR2 SNTAGT. CDR3 sequence: CASSVRPGGDGYTF. The CDR3 nucleotides are TGTGCCAGCAGTGTTAGGCCAGGGGGCGATGGCTACACCTTC.

For the CDR3, the DNA is TGTGCCAGCAGCGACACCCGGACTGAAGCTTTCTTT. Translated: CASSDTRTEAFF. V is TRBV28 and J is TRBJ1-1; D uncertain. Trimming removed 6 bases at V and 5 bases at J, with 10 bases between. There are 12 residues in the CDR3. Germline V gene data show CDR1 as MDHEN and CDR2 as SYDVKM.

The chain carries TRBV5-5 and TRBJ1-4; TRBD1 is a possible D gene (6 bases). Germline lookup yields CDR1 SGHKS and CDR2 YYEKEE (reference sequence). V was trimmed by 4 bases and J by 7 bases, leaving 11 bases between them. The CDR3 is 13 amino acids. The CDR3 spells CASSKTGPEKLFF. CDR3 sequence (DNA): TGTGCCAGCAGCAAGACAGGACCTGAAAAACTGTTTTTT. Variable domain in full (rest from reference TRBV5-5 and TRBJ1-4): DAGVTQSPTHLIKTRGQQVTLRCSPISGHKSVSWYQQVLGQGPQFIFQYYEKEERGRGNFPDRFSARQFPNYSSELNVNALLLGDSALYLCASSKTGPEKLFFGSGTQLSVL.

The chain employs TRBV5-6 and TRBJ2-3; D unclear. Germline values: CDR1 SGHDT, CDR2 YYEEEE. V was trimmed by 1 base and J by 3 bases, leaving 6 bases between them. The CDR3 contains 13 residues. CDR3 sequence reads: CASSLFSTDTQYF. CDR3 bases: TGTGCCAGCAGCTTGTTCTCTACAGATACGCAGTATTTT.

The V and J genes are TRBV5-8 and TRBJ1-3; D is undetermined. This CDR3 spans 13 amino acids. Trimming took off 3 bases at V and 0 bases at J, with 4 bases between the two ends. Germline V gene lookup returns CDR1 SGHTS and CDR2 YDEGEE. The CDR3 protein is CASSSISGNTIYF. The CDR3 DNA reads TGTGCCAGCAGCTCCATCTCTGGAAACACCATATATTTT. Variable domain in full (rest from reference TRBV5-8 and TRBJ1-3): EAGVTQSPTHLIKTRGQQATLRCSPISGHTSVYWYQQALGLGLQFLLWYDEGEERNRGNFPPRFSGRQFPNYSSELNVNALELEDSALYLCASSSISGNTIYFGEGSWLTVV.

The chain joins TRBV5-8 to TRBJ2-3; the D is unclear. CDR1 and CDR2 (germline): SGHTS, YDEGEE. Deletions cut 0 bases from V and 2 bases from J, with 13 bases between. The CDR3 totals 16 residues. The CDR3 DNA follows: TGTGCCAGCAGCTTGGTTTTGGAAGTCAACACAGATACGCAGTATTTT. It translates to CASSLVLEVNTDTQYF.

This sequence joins TRBV29-1 and TRBJ1-4; no reliable D call. V lost 4 bases, J lost 6 bases, and 9 bases lay in between. The germline V gene encodes CDR1 SQVTM and CDR2 ANQGSEA. This CDR3 region has 12 residues. Written as DNA, the CDR3 is TGCAGCGTTGCCCAGACCCATGAAAAACTGTTTTTT. It specifies CSVAQTHEKLFF.

This chain links TRBV29-1 with TRBJ2-3; 8 bases are a match to TRBD1. Trimming removed 7 bases from V and 4 bases from J; junction bases left unmatched: 7. This CDR3 has 13 residues. From germline, CDR1 is SQVTM and CDR2 ANQGSEA. CDR3 nucleotide sequence: TGCAGCGGCGACAGGGGCCAGCCAGATACGCAGTATTTT. The encoded protein is CSGDRGQPDTQYF.

The J gene is TRBJ2-7, the V gene TRBV9, with 12 bases that match TRBD2. V shed 4 bases, J shed 9 bases, and the junction held 8 bases outside the gene matches. The CDR3 has 14 residues. CDR1 is SGDLS, CDR2 YYNGEE, per germline. In DNA, the CDR3 is TGTGCCAGCAGCTTGACTAGCGGGAGATCCCGGCAGTACTTC. Its protein is CASSLTSGRSRQYF.

The chain joins TRBV5-6 to TRBJ1-2, with D possibly matching TRBD1 (5 bases). CDR3 length: 14 residues. V was trimmed by 0 bases and J by 2 bases, leaving 8 bases between them. The germline gives CDR1 SGHDT, CDR2 YYEEEE. The DNA of the CDR3 is TGTGCCAGCAGCTTGGGCAGGGTCAACTATGGCTACACCTTC. This codes for CASSLGRVNYGYTF.